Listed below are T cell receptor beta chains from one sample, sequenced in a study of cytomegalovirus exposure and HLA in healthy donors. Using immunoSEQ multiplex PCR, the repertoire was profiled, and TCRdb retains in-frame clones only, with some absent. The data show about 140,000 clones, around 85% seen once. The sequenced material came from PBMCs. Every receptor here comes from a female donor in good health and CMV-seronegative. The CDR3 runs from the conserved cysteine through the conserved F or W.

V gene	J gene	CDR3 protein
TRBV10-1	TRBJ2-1	CASSRAGGSYNEQFF
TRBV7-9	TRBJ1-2	CASSFFRSGGDGYTF
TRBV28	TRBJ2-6	CASRGQGAGANVLTF
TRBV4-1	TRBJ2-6	CASSLGQVGSGANVLTF
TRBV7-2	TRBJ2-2	CASSSLTTTGELFF
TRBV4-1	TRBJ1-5	CASSQEARRNQPQHF
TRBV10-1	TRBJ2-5	CASSENRGQETQYF
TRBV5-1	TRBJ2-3	CASSLFASTDTQYF
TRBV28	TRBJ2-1	CASSFPVPAYNEQFF
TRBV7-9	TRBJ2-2	CASSTPSGELFF
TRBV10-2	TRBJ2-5	CASRALGGETQYF
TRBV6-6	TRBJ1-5	CASSYSSFNQPQHF
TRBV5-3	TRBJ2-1	CARSPTLQGQFF
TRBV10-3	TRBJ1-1	CAISDSQAQKNTEAFF
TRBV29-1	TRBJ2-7	CSVAGTASSYEQYF
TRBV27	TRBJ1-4	CASRAVGTTNEKLFF
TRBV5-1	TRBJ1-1	CASSAGGDTEAFF
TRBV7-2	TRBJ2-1	CASSLEGTSGRYINEQFF
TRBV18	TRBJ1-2	CASSPGTGTGYTF
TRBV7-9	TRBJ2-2	CASSLAGGRRGTGELFF
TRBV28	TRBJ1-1	CASRRQGGSRTEAFF
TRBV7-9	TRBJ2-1	CASSFRTSGSENEQFF
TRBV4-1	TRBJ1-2	CASSHPLRTPRGYTF
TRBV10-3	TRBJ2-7	CAIKRTSGYEQYF